These 11 T cell receptor beta chains were sequenced from one sample in a study of beta chain features in type 1 diabetes. Every isolated RNA sample was fully reverse transcribed, so sequencing captured expressed TCRB transcripts. Clones were read by immunoSEQ multiplex PCR, and TCRdb kept only the in-frame ones, dropping some. The sample consists of roughly 150,000 clones, 11% of them appearing once. Material for sequencing was central memory CD4+ T cells from blood. These receptors came from a man aged 18 to 29 in good health.

The chain carries TRBV7-2 and TRBJ2-1; possibly TRBD2 for D (6 bases). From germline, CDR1 is SGHTA and CDR2 FQGNSA. Trimming cost V 3 bases and J 7 bases, with 10 bases left between them. This CDR3 has 13 amino acids. The CDR3 spells CASSFGTGNEQFF. CDR3 nucleotides: TGTGCCAGCAGCTTTGGGACTGGGAATGAGCAGTTCTTC.

V usage is TRBV6-6 and J usage is TRBJ2-7, with D maybe TRBD1 (5 bases). Germline CDR1 MNHNY, CDR2 SVGAGI (reference sequence). The CDR3 has 11 amino acids. V was shortened by 6 bases and J by 7 bases, with 10 bases between the two germline ends. CDR3 residues: CASSSYREQYF. In nucleotides, the CDR3 is TGTGCCAGCAGCAGCTACAGGGAGCAGTACTTC.

This clone was counted only a few times. The sample contains more than one DNA sequence encoding this CDR3. This rearrangement joins TRBV29-1 to TRBJ2-7, with 9 bases identical to TRBD1. In germline, CDR1 is SQVTM, CDR2 ANQGSEA. The V segment lost 6 bases and the J segment 0 bases; nucleotides outside the gene matches: 3. The CDR3 length is 13 residues. The DNA of the CDR3 is TGCAGCGTCGGACAGGGGAACTCCTACGAGCAGTACTTC. Residues: CSVGQGNSYEQYF.

The chain links TRBV7-2 to TRBJ1-5; maybe TRBD1 (6 bases). Germline V gives CDR1 SGHTA, CDR2 FQGNSA. The CDR3 sequence is 13 residues long. V lost 5 bases, J lost 7 bases, and 12 bases lay in between. The CDR3 sequence: CASSPDRRQPQHF. Here the CDR3 DNA reads TGTGCCAGCAGCCCCGACAGGAGACAGCCCCAGCATTTT.

The CDR3: CASSVGGTRRETQYF. In nucleotides, the CDR3 is TGTGCCAGCAGCGTAGGGGGCACCCGGAGGGAGACCCAGTACTTC. This chain connects TRBV9 to TRBJ2-5, with D tentatively TRBD1 or TRBD2 (5 bases each). V shed 0 bases and J shed 5 bases, with 14 bases lying between them. Germline V lookup: CDR1 SGDLS, CDR2 YYNGEE. The CDR3 contains 15 residues.

The chain links TRBV28 to TRBJ2-3; 7 bases fit TRBD1. Germline trimming cut 6 bases from V and 0 bases from J; bases unmatched to any gene: 3. The CDR3 runs 14 residues. The germline V gene encodes CDR1 MDHEN and CDR2 SYDVKM. The CDR3 reads CASRARGSTDTQYF. The CDR3 bases are TGTGCCAGCAGAGCCAGGGGGAGCACAGATACGCAGTATTTT.

This clone was seen more than once but under ten times. This chain links TRBV5-8 with TRBJ2-3; TRBD2 matches at 16 bases. Germline V gene data show CDR1 as SGHTS and CDR2 as YDEGEE. V was pared by 5 bases and J by 2 bases, with 5 bases of the junction left unmatched. The CDR3 runs 17 residues. CDR3 sequence reads: CASSRGTSGGATDTQYF. CDR3 bases: TGTGCCAGCAGTCGAGGGACTAGCGGGGGGGCCACAGATACGCAGTATTTT.

For this clone: A far larger clone differs by one base, so this is likely a read error. Other DNA sequences in this sample translate to the same CDR3. V is TRBV5-1 and J is TRBJ1-2; D may be TRBD1 (5 bases). The CDR3 has 14 amino acids. Trimming left V 0 bases short and J 5 bases short, with 11 bases between. The germline V gene has CDR1 SGHRS and CDR2 YFSETQ. CDR3 in DNA: TGCGCCAGCAGCTTGGAAGGGGTGCGGTATGGCTACACCTTC. Translation gives CASSLEGVRYGYTF.

The chain combines TRBV10-3 with TRBJ1-5, with D unclear. The germline V gene has CDR1 ENHRY and CDR2 SYGVKD. Trimming shortened V by 4 bases and J by 3 bases, and 10 bases separated the two germline ends. This CDR3 is 14 amino acids long. CDR3 residues: CAISAEVNNQPQHF. The CDR3, as DNA: TGTGCCATCAGTGCTGAGGTTAACAATCAGCCCCAGCATTTT.

This clone was found a few times. The V gene is TRBV5-4, the J gene TRBJ2-7; D might be TRBD2 (5 bases). The CDR3 loop spans 12 amino acids. Germline CDR1 and CDR2: SGHNT and YYREEE (reference sequence). The V and J ends lost 4 bases and 2 bases respectively, with 7 bases between them. CDR3 region: CASSPGTYEQYF. The CDR3, as DNA: TGTGCCAGCAGCCCGGGAACCTACGAGCAGTACTTC.

The gene calls are TRBV19 and TRBJ2-1; either TRBD1 or TRBD2 may supply D (6 bases each). V was trimmed by 6 bases and J by 7 bases, leaving 10 bases between them. Germline CDR1 is LNHDA and CDR2 is SQIVND (reference sequence). The CDR3 is made up of 12 amino acids. CDR3 region: CASRGGLNEQFF. The DNA for the CDR3 is TGTGCCAGTAGAGGGGGGCTGAATGAGCAGTTCTTC.